This T cell receptor (beta chain) was identified in a study of T cells in Graves' hyperthyroidism and ophthalmopathy. The length of the CDR3 is 13 residues. V dropped 3 bases and J dropped 6 bases, with 12 bases sitting between them. The germline V gene has CDR1 MGHDK and CDR2 SYGVNS. This clonotype was seen at least ten times. The investigators amplified TCR beta CDR3 regions from RNA transcripts. First-round RT-PCR of the TCR CDR3 relied on the HTBI primer set. Each CDR3 protein is one row after TCRdb ran MiXCR on the multiplex PCR reads. The sample consists of around 690,000 distinct CDR3 sequences, roughly 17% of them appearing once.

The chain carries TRBV25-1 and TRBJ2-7, with D perhaps TRBD1 or TRBD2 (6 bases each). The sample was blood. This TCR derives from a man aged 50 to 59 with Graves' hyperthyroidism. CDR3 sequence: CASSDPGAVEQYF. The DNA of the CDR3 is TGTGCCAGCAGTGATCCGGGGGCGGTCGAGCAGTACTTC.